This T cell receptor (beta chain) was retrieved from a study of early T cells in non-severe SARS-CoV-2 infection. The study's findings and limits: Sequences matched to VDJdb favored anti-spike CD8 responses, while private and CD4 specificities were missed.

Trimming cost V 6 bases and J 2 bases; bases outside gene matches: 7. The CDR3 loop spans 14 amino acids. From germline, CDR1 is SQVTM and CDR2 ANQGSEA. Each cDNA molecule carried a unique molecular identifier. TCRdb independently ran MiXCR on the 5' RACE reads; one entry per CDR3 protein. The sample yields tens of thousands of distinct CDR3 sequences, roughly 7.7% seen once. This clonotype was recorded many times. The antigen is undetermined. The receptor comes from an adult who was a healthcare worker with PCR-confirmed SARS-CoV-2 infection or an uninfected control (not recorded which). The V gene is TRBV29-1, the J gene TRBJ2-3; 8 nucleotides line up with TRBD1. Sequenced material: whole blood. CDR3 sequence reads: CSVVDRDATDTQYF. The CDR3 DNA follows: TGCAGCGTCGTGGACAGGGATGCCACAGATACGCAGTATTTT.